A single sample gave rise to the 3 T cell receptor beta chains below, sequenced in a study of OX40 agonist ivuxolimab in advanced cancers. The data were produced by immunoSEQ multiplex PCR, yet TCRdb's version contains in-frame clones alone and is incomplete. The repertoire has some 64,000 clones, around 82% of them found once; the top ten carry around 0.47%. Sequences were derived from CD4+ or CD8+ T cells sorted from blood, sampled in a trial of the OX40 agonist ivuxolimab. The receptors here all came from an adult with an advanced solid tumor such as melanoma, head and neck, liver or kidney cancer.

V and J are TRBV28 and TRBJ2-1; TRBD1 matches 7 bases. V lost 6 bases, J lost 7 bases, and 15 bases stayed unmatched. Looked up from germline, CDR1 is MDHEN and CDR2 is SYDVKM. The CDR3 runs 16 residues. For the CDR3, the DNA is TGTGCCAGCAGCCTAGACCTTGGACAGGTGGATAATGAGCAGTTCTTC. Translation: CASSLDLGQVDNEQFF.

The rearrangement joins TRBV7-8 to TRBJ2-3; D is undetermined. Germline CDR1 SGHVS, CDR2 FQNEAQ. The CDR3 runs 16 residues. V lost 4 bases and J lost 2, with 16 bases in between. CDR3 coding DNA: TGTGCCAGCAGCTCGAACCGGGCACCTCACACAGATACGCAGTATTTT. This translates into CASSSNRAPHTDTQYF.

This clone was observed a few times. Here the CDR3 DNA reads TGTGCCAGCAGCCCGTCTCCGGGACAGGGCCCTGAAAAACTGTTTTTT. Its translation: CASSPSPGQGPEKLFF. The rearrangement joins TRBV7-9 to TRBJ1-4, with 9 bases matching TRBD1. Unmatched junction bases numbered 11, after V lost 5 bases and J lost 7 bases. The CDR3 covers 16 residues. The germline V gene encodes CDR1 SEHNR and CDR2 FQNEAQ (reference sequence).